This paragraph covers one T cell receptor (beta chain) sequence. The sample comes from a study of blood T cell repertoires in COVID-19. Sequenced by immunoSEQ multiplex PCR; TCRdb stores in-frame clones only, minus some. The sample has just over 150,000 clones; 80% to 90% are singletons. V lost 7 bases and J lost 4; bases outside the gene matches: 9. The CDR3 sequence is 15 residues long. CDR1 is SQVTM and CDR2 is ANQGSEA in the germline V gene. The clonotype originates from a woman aged 40 to 50 with acute or convalescent COVID-19. Sequencing input: peripheral blood. The chain couples TRBV29-1 to TRBJ2-2; TRBD1 agrees at 10 bases. This CDR3 reads CSALPGQGPTGELFF. The CDR3 DNA reads TGCAGCGCCCTACCGGGACAGGGGCCCACCGGGGAGCTGTTTTTT.